The 9 T cell receptor beta chains below were found in one sample sequenced in a study of blood T cell repertoires in COVID-19 (TCRdb year 2020). Receptor amplification or capture employed the immunoSEQ multiplex PCR assay. TCRdb's version of the immuneACCESS table is confined to in-frame rearrangements and falls short of the full clone set. An unresolved V gene accounts for under half of the shortfall where checked; the remainder is of unknown origin. This sample holds over 200,000 clones; approximately 86% were observed only once. About 9.2% of the sample comes from the top ten. What was sequenced was peripheral blood. The receptors were sampled from a man between 35 and 55 years old who had recovered from COVID-19.

The V and J genes are TRBV13 and TRBJ1-2, with 11 bases matching TRBD1. CDR1 and CDR2 (germline): PRHDT, FYEKMQ (reference sequence). This CDR3 is 13 amino acids long. V was pared by 4 bases and J by 6 bases, with 1 base of the junction left unmatched. The CDR3 nucleotides are TGTGCCAGCAGCTCGGACAGGGGGCATGGCTACACCTTC. Its protein product is CASSSDRGHGYTF.

The chain is built from TRBV10-1 and TRBJ2-2, with TRBD1 identical over 9 bases. CDR1 is WNHNN, CDR2 SYGVQD, per germline (reference sequence). The CDR3 runs to 19 residues. V trimming: 5 bases; J trimming: 3 bases; junction bases outside the gene matches: 16. The CDR3 DNA is TGCGCCAGCAGTCTGCCCGGGACAGGGAGCGCCCCCGACACCGGGGAGCTGTTTTTT. Protein product: CASSLPGTGSAPDTGELFF.

The chain joins TRBV19 to TRBJ1-6; D may be TRBD1 (5 bases). The CDR3 has 14 residues. Deletions cut 7 bases from V and 9 bases from J, with 16 bases between. CDR1 is LNHDA and CDR2 is SQIVND in the germline V gene (reference sequence). The CDR3 protein is CASTLRGYGSPLHF. The CDR3 DNA follows: TGTGCCAGTACCCTTCGGGGGTACGGTTCACCCCTCCACTTT.

V is TRBV19 and J is TRBJ2-3, with 8 bases identical to TRBD1. V was pared by 6 bases and J by 4 bases, with 3 bases of the junction left unmatched. The germline V gene encodes CDR1 LNHDA and CDR2 SQIVND (reference sequence). The CDR3 sequence is 13 residues long. The CDR3 DNA sequence: TGTGCCAGTAGACTACAGGGGGCAGATACGCAGTATTTT. Translating gives CASRLQGADTQYF.

V is TRBV11-2 and J is TRBJ1-1; D not certain. V lost 4 bases, J lost 0 bases, and 15 bases lay in between. This CDR3 is 16 amino acids long. Germline CDR1 SGHAT, CDR2 FQNNGV. CDR3 sequence reads: CASSSPGLPMNTEAFF. The DNA of the CDR3 is TGTGCCAGCAGCTCCCCTGGCCTTCCGATGAACACTGAAGCTTTCTTT.

The gene calls are TRBV25-1 and TRBJ1-1, with a possible D match to TRBD1 (5 bases). This CDR3 comprises 15 residues. The V gene lost 4 bases and the J gene lost 4 bases, with 16 bases spanning the gap. Germline CDR1 MGHDK, CDR2 SYGVNS. The CDR3, as DNA: TGTGCCAGCAGTGGCGTGGGGGAGGGTCGCACTGAAGCTTTCTTT. Translated, it gives CASSGVGEGRTEAFF. Using reference TRBV25-1 and TRBJ1-1 for the parts outside the CDR3, the full variable domain is EADIYQTPRYLVIGTGKKITLECSQTMGHDKMYWYQQDPGMELHLIHYSYGVNSTEKGDLSSESTVSRIRTEHFPLTLESARPSHTSQYLCASSGVGEGRTEAFFGQGTRLTVV.

This chain connects TRBV27 to TRBJ1-1; 7 bases line up with TRBD1. Trimming at V came to 3 bases and at J to 4 bases, leaving 8 bases not matched to a gene. The CDR3 is made up of 15 amino acids. Germline V gives CDR1 MNHEY, CDR2 SMNVEV (reference sequence). CDR3: CASSFVRSGGTEAFF. CDR3 in DNA: TGTGCCAGCAGTTTCGTTCGGTCAGGGGGCACTGAAGCTTTCTTT.

The chain combines TRBV29-1 with TRBJ1-2; 10 nucleotides line up with TRBD1. The CDR3 is 14 amino acids. V shed 8 bases, J shed 7 bases, and the junction held 13 bases outside the gene matches. Germline V gene data show CDR1 as SQVTM and CDR2 as ANQGSEA. CDR3 in amino acids: CSHTGTGDVGGYTF. The CDR3, as DNA: TGCAGCCACACCGGGACAGGGGATGTTGGTGGCTACACCTTC. The whole variable domain, filled in from reference TRBV29-1 and TRBJ1-2, reads SAVISQKPSRDICQRGTSLTIQCQVDSQVTMMFWYRQQPGQSLTLIATANQGSEATYESGFVIDKFPISRPNLTFSTLTVSNMSPEDSSIYLCSHTGTGDVGGYTFGSGTRLTVV.

This sequence joins TRBV11-3 and TRBJ2-3; 7 bases line up with TRBD1. Germline CDR1 reads SGHNT; CDR2 reads YENEEA. Trimming cost V 5 bases and J 8 bases; bases outside gene matches: 7. The CDR3 has 13 residues. This CDR3 reads CASSPEGAGTQYF. CDR3 bases: TGTGCCAGCAGCCCCGAGGGGGCGGGTACGCAGTATTTT.